One sample yielded the 20 T cell receptor beta chains listed below, sequenced in a study of shared clonotypes between healthy human individuals. The table came from immunoSEQ multiplex PCR; TCRdb's copy has only in-frame clones and leaves some out. This table holds 2.5 million or so clones, about 92% found once. Sequencing was done on a sample of naive CD4+ T cells sorted from blood. The sample's subset: CD45RA+ positively selected. The receptors were gathered from a man aged 18 to 30 in good health.

This chain joins TRBV5-5 and TRBJ1-2; D not resolved. Per the germline V gene, CDR1 is SGHKS and CDR2 is YYEKEE (reference sequence). V was trimmed by 0 bases and J by 8 bases, leaving 11 bases between them. CDR3 length: 13 residues. The CDR3 DNA reads TGTGCCAGCAGCTTGGGCGGGGTGGAGGGCTACACCTTC. As protein: CASSLGGVEGYTF.

The chain carries TRBV6-5 and TRBJ2-1; TRBD1 might be the D (5 bases). The germline V gene encodes CDR1 MNHEY and CDR2 SVGAGI. V gave up 3 bases and J gave up 8 bases, with 14 bases separating them. The CDR3 has 14 amino acids. CDR3 protein: CASSYSGFIHEQFF. CDR3 sequence (DNA): TGTGCCAGCAGTTATTCAGGGTTCATCCATGAGCAGTTCTTC.

J is TRBJ2-7 and V is TRBV2, with TRBD1 matching over 8 bases. Germline trimming cut 2 bases from V and 2 bases from J; bases unmatched to any gene: 2. Per germline, CDR1 SNHLY and CDR2 FYNNEI. CDR3 length: 14 amino acids. This CDR3 reads CASSEWTGPYEQYF. DNA for the CDR3: TGTGCCAGCAGTGAATGGACAGGGCCCTACGAGCAGTACTTC.

The chain uses TRBV5-1 and TRBJ1-1, with 7 bases identical to TRBD1. From germline, CDR1 is SGHRS and CDR2 YFSETQ. V gave up 4 bases and J gave up 2 bases; unmatched junction bases: 5. This CDR3 spans 14 amino acids. The CDR3 spells CASSPGTDNTEAFF. For the CDR3, the DNA is TGCGCCAGCAGCCCCGGGACAGATAACACTGAAGCTTTCTTT.

The rearrangement joins TRBV30 to TRBJ1-4; TRBD1 might be the D (6 bases). Germline V lookup: CDR1 GTSNPN, CDR2 SVGIG (reference sequence). The V gene lost 5 bases and the J gene lost 6 bases, with 22 bases spanning the gap. This CDR3 has 16 residues. Here the CDR3 DNA reads TGTGCCTGGTTAGCCGCGCCCGGGACACGATATGAAAAACTGTTTTTT. It encodes CAWLAAPGTRYEKLFF.

The V call is TRBV4-2, the J call TRBJ1-3; 7 bases align to TRBD1. This CDR3 contains 18 residues. Germline V CDR1 and CDR2: LGHNA, YNFKEQ. Trimming at V came to 1 base and at J to 0 bases, leaving 9 bases not matched to a gene. Here the CDR3 DNA reads TGTGCCAGCAGCCAAGTACGGGACAGCCCGAGCTCTGGAAACACCATATATTTT. Its protein product is CASSQVRDSPSSGNTIYF.

This chain connects TRBV5-1 to TRBJ1-1; D ambiguous. The V end was cut by 5 bases, the J end by 1 base, with 15 bases between. Germline loops: CDR1 SGHRS, CDR2 YFSETQ. This CDR3 has 15 amino acids. CDR3 sequence reads: CASRITLHQNTEAFF. For the CDR3, the DNA is TGCGCCAGCAGGATTACACTACACCAGAACACTGAAGCTTTCTTT.

The chain carries TRBV5-1 and TRBJ1-6, with D unresolved. The CDR3 is 16 amino acids. V was pared by 1 base and J by 5 bases, with 13 bases between. CDR1 is SGHRS and CDR2 is YFSETQ in the germline V gene. CDR3 in DNA: TGCGCCAGCAGCTTGTCCGCCACCGTTAATAATTCACCCCTCCACTTT. It encodes CASSLSATVNNSPLHF.

This clone came up once. This sequence joins TRBV5-1 and TRBJ2-6; weak D call: TRBD2 (5 bases). V was clipped by 2 bases and J by 0 bases, with 15 bases between them. Looked up from germline, CDR1 is SGHRS and CDR2 is YFSETQ. The CDR3 runs to 18 residues. In DNA, the CDR3 is TGCGCCAGCAGCTTCGTCAAGGGCCGGGACTCTGGGGCCAACGTCCTGACTTTC. It specifies CASSFVKGRDSGANVLTF.

The chain uses TRBV25-1 and TRBJ2-7; TRBD1 might be the D (6 bases). V lost 5 bases to trimming and J lost 0 bases, with 17 bases between them. Germline CDR1 MGHDK, CDR2 SYGVNS. This CDR3 is 16 amino acids long. CDR3 protein: CASSPTLGALSYEQYF. CDR3 DNA sequence: TGTGCCAGCAGTCCAACTCTGGGGGCCCTCTCCTACGAGCAGTACTTC.

The V call is TRBV7-6, the J call TRBJ2-1; 7 bases agree with TRBD2. Trimming took 5 bases from V and 7 from J; bases not matched to a gene: 5. This CDR3 contains 13 residues. In germline, CDR1 is SGHVS, CDR2 FNYEAQ. For the CDR3, the DNA is TGTGCCAGCAGCCCCGGGGGGAATAATGAGCAGTTCTTC. Amino acid sequence: CASSPGGNNEQFF.

About this clone itself: The sample has other DNA sequences that encode this CDR3 too. The V and J genes are TRBV6-1 and TRBJ2-7, with D maybe TRBD2 (5 bases). Germline-derived CDR1 and CDR2 are MNHNS and SASEGT. V lost 5 bases and J lost 0, with 14 bases in between. This CDR3 comprises 15 residues. CDR3 nucleotide sequence: TGTGCCAGCAGTCCCCGGACTGCGAGCTCCTACGAGCAGTACTTC. Translated, it gives CASSPRTASSYEQYF.

The J gene is TRBJ2-4, the V gene TRBV2, with D possibly being TRBD1 or TRBD2 (6 bases each). Trimming shortened V by 6 bases and J by 8 bases, and 17 bases separated the two germline ends. CDR1 is SNHLY and CDR2 is FYNNEI in the germline V gene. There are 14 residues in the CDR3. CDR3 residues: CASRAGGRRDIQYF. CDR3 bases: TGTGCCAGCAGAGCTGGGGGGCGGCGGGACATTCAGTACTTC.

Comments on this clone: The sample contains more than one DNA sequence encoding this CDR3. J is TRBJ1-5 and V is TRBV18; TRBD1 might be the D (5 bases). This CDR3 contains 13 residues. Deletions cut 3 bases from V and 7 bases from J, with 10 bases between. Per germline, CDR1 KGHSH and CDR2 LQKENI. The CDR3 sequence is CASSPGVQQPQHF. The CDR3 DNA reads TGTGCCAGCTCACCGGGGGTTCAGCAGCCCCAGCATTTT.

The table lists this clone with a count of one. The chain couples TRBV7-2 to TRBJ2-1; 10 bases are a match to TRBD1. The CDR3 covers 16 residues. With 4 bases clipped from V and 8 bases from J, the junction kept 11 bases outside the gene matches. The germline gives CDR1 SGHTA, CDR2 FQGNSA. The CDR3, as DNA: TGTGCCAGCAGCTCGACAGGGGGCCTGACTAATTATGAGCAGTTCTTC. Translated, it gives CASSSTGGLTNYEQFF.

This sequence joins TRBV7-2 and TRBJ1-2; 8 bases map to TRBD1. CDR1 SGHTA and CDR2 FQGNSA come from the germline V gene. The trim removed 3 bases at V and 8 bases at J, leaving 5 bases unmatched. The CDR3 is made up of 13 amino acids. The CDR3 nucleotides are TGTGCCAGCAGCTTTCAACAGGGGGACGGCTACACCTTC. Encoded protein: CASSFQQGDGYTF.

V gene TRBV18 combines with J gene TRBJ2-2, with 10 bases identical to TRBD2. The ends lost 3 bases at V and 6 bases at J; junction bases unmatched: 7. The germline CDR1 and CDR2 sequences are KGHSH and LQKENI. The CDR3 length is 16 residues. The CDR3 nucleotides read TGTGCCAGCTCACCGTCAGCGGGAGGGCGCGCCGGGGAGCTGTTTTTT. It yields the protein CASSPSAGGRAGELFF.

The chain recombines TRBV6-6 with TRBJ1-1, with unresolved D. The CDR3 runs 14 residues. Per the germline V gene, CDR1 is MNHNY and CDR2 is SVGAGI (reference sequence). Trimming took 4 bases from V and 1 from J, leaving 10 bases between them. Here the CDR3 reads CASSFAGSNTEAFF. As DNA, the CDR3 is TGTGCCAGCAGTTTTGCGGGGTCGAACACTGAAGCTTTCTTT.

The chain is built from TRBV4-1 and TRBJ1-5; D might be TRBD1 (5 bases). Germline CDR1 reads MGHRA; CDR2 reads YSYEKL. V was trimmed by 0 bases and J by 4 bases, leaving 13 bases between them. The CDR3 extends over 16 amino acids. The CDR3 sequence: CASSQEFQGANQPQHF. The CDR3 nucleotides are TGCGCCAGCAGCCAAGAATTCCAGGGTGCGAATCAGCCCCAGCATTTT.

Only one count was recorded for this clone. The chain combines TRBV18 with TRBJ2-2; perhaps TRBD2 as D (6 bases). The V gene lost 3 bases and the J gene lost 2 bases, with 13 bases spanning the gap. Germline V gene sequence: CDR1 KGHSH, CDR2 LQKENI. There are 16 residues in the CDR3. The DNA of the CDR3 is TGTGCCAGCTCACCGATAGGAGGGTCCAACACCGGGGAGCTGTTTTTT. As protein: CASSPIGGSNTGELFF.